This passage covers 25 T cell receptor beta chains from one sample sequenced in a study of shared clonotypes between healthy human individuals (TCRdb year 2020). Library creation used the immunoSEQ multiplex PCR assay. TCRdb holds this immuneACCESS table with in-frame rearrangements only. Some clones are missing; in checked studies, unresolved V genes explain under half, and the rest has no known cause. This sample holds under 1,100,000 clones; about 77% were observed only once. The top ten clonotypes cover 1.5% of the sample. The specimen was memory CD4+ T cells sorted from blood. The cell subset or site label on this specimen signifies: CD45RA-negative fraction. These receptors were taken from a man aged 18 to 30 in good health.

This clone was observed a single time. J is TRBJ2-1 and V is TRBV5-1; D unclear. Deletions cut 0 bases from V and 5 bases from J, with 9 bases between. This CDR3 has 14 residues. CDR1 and CDR2 (germline): SGHRS, YFSETQ. CDR3 loop: CASSLGRGDNEQFF. CDR3 nucleotides: TGCGCCAGCAGCTTGGGTCGTGGCGACAATGAGCAGTTCTTC.

The V call is TRBV30, the J call TRBJ2-1, with D unclear. V was cut by 5 bases and J by 1 base, with 9 bases left in between. Germline V gene sequence: CDR1 GTSNPN, CDR2 SVGIG (reference sequence). The CDR3 is made up of 13 amino acids. CDR3 in DNA: TGTGCCTGGGCTGCGTCTTCCTACAATGAGCAGTTCTTC. Translation: CAWAASSYNEQFF.

The chain combines TRBV7-2 with TRBJ2-7; D ambiguous. The CDR3 is 14 residues long. Germline loops: CDR1 SGHTA, CDR2 FQGNSA. V lost 0 bases, J lost 2 bases, and 8 bases lay in between. For the CDR3, the DNA is TGTGCCAGCAGCTTAGCGTCGGACGCCTACGAGCAGTACTTC. It specifies CASSLASDAYEQYF.

The rearrangement links TRBV5-8 to TRBJ1-4, with TRBD1 as a possible D gene (5 bases). Germline loops: CDR1 SGHTS, CDR2 YDEGEE. This CDR3 is 15 amino acids long. Trimming took 4 bases from V and 2 from J, leaving 12 bases between them. CDR3 DNA: TGTGCCAGCAGCCCCTTAGGGACGACTAATGAAAAACTGTTTTTT. This codes for CASSPLGTTNEKLFF.

This clone showed up just once. CDR3 nucleotides: TGTGCCAGCTCACCAACGCAGGGGGATGGCTACACCTTC. This translates into CASSPTQGDGYTF. The chain carries TRBV18 and TRBJ1-2; 7 bases match TRBD1. CDR1 and CDR2 from the germline V gene are KGHSH and LQKENI. The junction had 3 bases not matched to a gene; V was cut back by 2 bases and J by 6 bases. CDR3 length: 13 residues.

The chain has TRBV11-2 and TRBJ2-7, with a weak D call TRBD1 (6 bases). V gave up 2 bases and J gave up 2 bases, with 13 bases separating them. Germline V gene data show CDR1 as SGHAT and CDR2 as FQNNGV. The CDR3 runs to 15 residues. The CDR3 nucleotides are TGTGCCAGCAGCTTAAGACAGGTTGGAGCCTACGAGCAGTACTTC. Its protein is CASSLRQVGAYEQYF.

The chain couples TRBV19 to TRBJ2-1, with 11 nucleotides matching TRBD1. Germline V gene lookup returns CDR1 LNHDA and CDR2 SQIVND (reference sequence). The CDR3 runs 15 residues. The ends lost 8 bases at V and 6 bases at J; junction bases unmatched: 9. DNA for the CDR3: TGTGCCAGTCACTCGAGGACAGGGGGCCTCAATGAGCAGTTCTTC. It translates to CASHSRTGGLNEQFF.

About this clone itself: Lacking the conserved final phenylalanine or tryptophan, this CDR3 likely reflects a read error. The chain uses TRBV30 and TRBJ1-6; no clear D gene. The V gene lost 2 bases and the J gene lost 6 bases, with 11 bases spanning the gap. CDR1 is GTSNPN and CDR2 is SVGIG in the germline V gene (reference sequence). The CDR3 contains 14 residues. This CDR3 reads CAWSPVLGNSPLHL. CDR3 nucleotides: TGTGCCTGGAGTCCGGTACTAGGTAATTCACCCCTCCACCTT.

The V call is TRBV28, the J call TRBJ2-2, with D possibly TRBD1 on 5 matching bases. CDR1 and CDR2 from the germline V gene are MDHEN and SYDVKM. V dropped 7 bases and J dropped 4 bases, with 10 bases sitting between them. This CDR3 spans 13 amino acids. This chain's CDR3 is CASMGQITGELFF. DNA of the CDR3: TGTGCCAGCATGGGGCAGATCACCGGGGAGCTGTTTTTT.

A single count supports this clone. V usage is TRBV5-1 and J usage is TRBJ2-5; D ambiguous. There are 13 residues in the CDR3. The germline V and J ends were trimmed by 1 base and 4 bases, with 8 bases remaining between them. Germline-derived CDR1 and CDR2 are SGHRS and YFSETQ. The DNA for the CDR3 is TGCGCCAGCAGCTTGCGTTTTGGAGAGACCCAGTACTTC. Encoded protein: CASSLRFGETQYF.

The chain combines TRBV10-1 with TRBJ2-7; 8 nucleotides agree with TRBD1. The CDR3 covers 18 residues. In germline, CDR1 is WNHNN, CDR2 SYGVQD (reference sequence). The trim removed 10 bases at V and 0 bases at J, leaving 20 bases unmatched. The CDR3 nucleotides read TGCGCCACCCACACGGGGCCAGGGGGCCACCAACACTCCTACGAGCAGTACTTC. Its translation is CATHTGPGGHQHSYEQYF.

The chain combines TRBV7-9 with TRBJ2-1; 8 bases agree with TRBD2. Looked up from germline, CDR1 is SEHNR and CDR2 is FQNEAQ (reference sequence). After removal of 5 bases from V and 7 bases from J, the junction contained 10 bases not matched to a gene. The CDR3 length is 15 residues. For the CDR3, the DNA is TGTGCCAGCAGCCAAAAGGGTTCTAGCGGGAATGAGCAGTTCTTC. It encodes CASSQKGSSGNEQFF.

This clone was detected once. This chain joins TRBV30 and TRBJ2-2, with D uncertain. V was shortened by 0 bases and J by 4 bases, with 15 bases between the two germline ends. The CDR3 totals 16 residues. Germline V gives CDR1 GTSNPN, CDR2 SVGIG (reference sequence). DNA of the CDR3: TGTGCCTGGAGTGTAGGCGTTTCAGTTTCCACCGGGGAGCTGTTTTTT. Translating gives CAWSVGVSVSTGELFF.

This clone was recorded once. The chain carries TRBV5-1 and TRBJ2-6, with D tentatively TRBD1 (6 bases). The CDR3 is made up of 15 amino acids. V lost 1 base to trimming and J lost 2 bases, with 7 bases between them. The V gene's germline CDR1 is SGHRS and CDR2 YFSETQ. The CDR3 is CASSLQGTGANVLTF. Written as DNA, the CDR3 is TGCGCCAGCAGCTTGCAGGGGACTGGGGCCAACGTCCTGACTTTC.

This clone came up many times. The V call is TRBV21-1, the J call TRBJ2-7. TRBV21-1 is a documented pseudogene. CDR3 length: 19 amino acids. CDR3: CASSPKGGHGTPALEEQYF. CDR3 DNA: TGTGCCAGCAGCCCAAAGGGGGGCCACGGGACACCCGCCTTAGAGGAGCAGTACTTC.

The chain carries TRBV5-1 and TRBJ1-1; 11 nucleotides line up with TRBD1. CDR3 length: 15 amino acids. Germline lookup yields CDR1 SGHRS and CDR2 YFSETQ. V shed 3 bases and J 6 bases; nucleotides not matched to a gene: 7. CDR3 nucleotides: TGCGCCAGCAGCTCTGCTGGACAGGGGGCCTCTGAAGCTTTCTTT. Translated, it gives CASSSAGQGASEAFF.

The chain employs TRBV21-1 and TRBJ1-6; the table's D call, TRBD1, was not checked against the DNA. TRBV21-1 is an annotated pseudogene. This CDR3 is built from 19 residues. CDR3 in amino acids: CASSKCPDRRVAYNSPLHF. As DNA, the CDR3 is TGTGCCAGCAGCAAATGTCCGGACAGGAGAGTTGCTTATAATTCACCCCTCCACTTT.

This chain uses TRBV5-1 with TRBJ1-1; D is possibly TRBD1 (5 bases). The V and J ends lost 0 bases and 1 base respectively, with 7 bases between them. CDR1 and CDR2 (germline): SGHRS, YFSETQ. The CDR3 length is 14 residues. CDR3 protein: CASSLGTSNTEAFF. DNA of the CDR3: TGCGCCAGCAGCTTGGGGACATCGAACACTGAAGCTTTCTTT.

The gene calls are TRBV6-5 and TRBJ2-7, with a tentative D call TRBD2 (5 bases). The CDR3 covers 15 residues. Germline-derived CDR1 and CDR2 are MNHEY and SVGAGI. Between the trimmed V and J ends, which lost 5 bases and 3 bases, there was a span of 17 bases. CDR3 nucleotide sequence: TGTGCCAGCAGTAGGACCGAGCGGAGCTACTACGAGCAGTACTTC. The encoded protein is CASSRTERSYYEQYF.

The rearrangement joins TRBV5-6 to TRBJ1-5; perhaps TRBD1 as D (6 bases). CDR1 and CDR2 from the germline V gene are SGHDT and YYEEEE. The CDR3 is 14 residues long. V was cut by 4 bases and J by 3 bases, with 11 bases left in between. CDR3 nucleotide sequence: TGTGCCAGCAGCCTACAGGGTCCCAATCAGCCCCAGCATTTT. Encoded protein: CASSLQGPNQPQHF. Full variable domain (outside the CDR3, taken from reference TRBV5-6 and TRBJ1-5): DAGVTQSPTHLIKTRGQQVTLRCSPKSGHDTVSWYQQALGQGPQFIFQYYEEEERQRGNFPDRFSGHQFPNYSSELNVNALLLGDSALYLCASSLQGPNQPQHFGDGTRLSIL.

The gene calls are TRBV4-1 and TRBJ2-4; the match to TRBD2 covers 10 bases. With V trimmed by 1 base and J by 6 bases, 6 bases remained unmatched. CDR3 length equals 16 residues. Germline V gene data show CDR1 as MGHRA and CDR2 as YSYEKL. CDR3 nucleotide sequence: TGCGCCAGCAGCCAAGTCGGCGAGCGGGGGGGAAACATTCAGTACTTC. It is translated as CASSQVGERGGNIQYF.

This sequence joins TRBV10-3 and TRBJ2-3, with 8 bases aligning to TRBD1. This CDR3 has 14 amino acids. Losses at the gene ends were 7 bases for V and 1 base for J; bases not matched to a gene: 4. The germline CDR1 and CDR2 sequences are ENHRY and SYGVKD. CDR3 sequence reads: CAITPGQGTDTQYF. The CDR3 bases are TGTGCCATCACTCCGGGACAGGGCACAGATACGCAGTATTTT.

The V and J genes are TRBV7-3 and TRBJ2-2; perhaps TRBD1 as D (6 bases). Germline lookup yields CDR1 SGHTA and CDR2 FQGTGA. V lost 5 bases to trimming and J lost 6 bases, with 13 bases between them. The CDR3 runs 14 residues. The CDR3 DNA reads TGTGCCAGCAGCCCCAGGGGAGTTTCCGGGGAGCTGTTTTTT. This codes for CASSPRGVSGELFF.

This clone appeared a single time. The chain employs TRBV11-2 and TRBJ1-1; perhaps TRBD1 as D (6 bases). The CDR3 is 14 amino acids. Per germline, CDR1 SGHAT and CDR2 FQNNGV. Trimming removed 0 bases from V and 4 bases from J, with 9 bases in between. In DNA form, the CDR3 reads TGTGCCAGCAGCTTAGAAACAGGGATCACTGAAGCTTTCTTT. Translated, it gives CASSLETGITEAFF.

The chain has TRBV4-2 and TRBJ1-4, with D tentatively TRBD1 (5 bases). The CDR3 has 15 amino acids. Germline CDR1 is LGHNA and CDR2 is YNFKEQ. V was trimmed by 2 bases and J by 2 bases, leaving 9 bases between them. The CDR3 sequence is CASSQNWGTNEKLFF. CDR3 in DNA: TGTGCCAGCAGCCAAAACTGGGGGACTAATGAAAAACTGTTTTTT.